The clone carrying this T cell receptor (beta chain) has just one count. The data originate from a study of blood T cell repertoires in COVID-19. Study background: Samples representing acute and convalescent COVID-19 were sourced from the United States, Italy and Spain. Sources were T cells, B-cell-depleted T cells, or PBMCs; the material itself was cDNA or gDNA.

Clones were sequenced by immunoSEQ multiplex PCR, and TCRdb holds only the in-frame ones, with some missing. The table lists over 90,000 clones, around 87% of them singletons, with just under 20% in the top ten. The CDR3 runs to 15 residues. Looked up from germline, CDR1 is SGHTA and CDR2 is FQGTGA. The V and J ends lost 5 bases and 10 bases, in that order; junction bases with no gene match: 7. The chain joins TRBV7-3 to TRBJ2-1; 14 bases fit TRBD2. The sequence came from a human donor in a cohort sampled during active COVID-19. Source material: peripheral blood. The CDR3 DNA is TGTGCCAGCAGCCCGGGACTAGCGGGAGCACCGGAGCAGTTCTTC. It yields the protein CASSPGLAGAPEQFF.